This entry describes one TCR beta chain. Its antigen is undetermined. The junction departs from the called germline gene at one end, perhaps through a read error. This sample is part of a study of blood T cells in healthy people across ages. General study findings and limits: Diversity estimates drawn from one million T cells were deemed underestimates.

A sample-barcoded 5' primer and a J-beta primer mix were used in a second PCR of roughly 7 to 12 cycles. A single record per CDR3 protein comes from TCRdb applying MiXCR to the 5' RACE reads. The data contain about a million distinct CDR3 sequences, 35% to 45% of them singletons. Drawing of peripheral blood yielded roughly 10 milliliters from each donor. From germline, CDR1 is DFQATT and CDR2 SNEGSKA (reference sequence). There are 14 residues in the CDR3. The chain joins TRBV20-1 to TRBJ1-2, with 7 nucleotides matching TRBD1. The sequence derives from a man aged 18-30 years in good health. Specimen: blood. The CDR3 DNA reads as TGCAATGCTAGGGATACAGGGGTCGCCCTTGGCTACACCTTC. Amino acids: CNARDTGVALGYTF.